The TCR beta chain under discussion was sequenced for a study of type 1 regulatory T cells. Study overall: T-allo10 is a Tr1-enriched, alloantigen-specific CD4 T cell product made in vitro.

Whole-study results and caveats: Compared with non-Tr1 cells, Tr1 cells showed a narrower TCR repertoire.

The CDR3 consists of 18 residues. Deletions cut 5 bases from V and 0 bases from J, with 22 bases between. The germline V gene has CDR1 SEHNR and CDR2 FQNEAQ (reference sequence). TCRdb re-derived calls from the reads in MiXCR, one entry per CDR3 protein. Of tens of thousands of distinct CDR3 sequences listed, 20% are singletons. There are a few counts of this clonotype. Its specificity is not known. The receptor's source is a human donor in good health. This chain links TRBV7-9 with TRBJ1-1; weak D call: TRBD1 (5 bases). The sequenced material came from cultured type 1 regulatory T (Tr1) cells, either the whole culture or a sorted fraction (not recorded which). CDR3 DNA: TGTGCCAGCAGCCCGGGCCACGCGTCGGCGGACATGAACACTGAAGCTTTCTTT. Its translation: CASSPGHASADMNTEAFF.